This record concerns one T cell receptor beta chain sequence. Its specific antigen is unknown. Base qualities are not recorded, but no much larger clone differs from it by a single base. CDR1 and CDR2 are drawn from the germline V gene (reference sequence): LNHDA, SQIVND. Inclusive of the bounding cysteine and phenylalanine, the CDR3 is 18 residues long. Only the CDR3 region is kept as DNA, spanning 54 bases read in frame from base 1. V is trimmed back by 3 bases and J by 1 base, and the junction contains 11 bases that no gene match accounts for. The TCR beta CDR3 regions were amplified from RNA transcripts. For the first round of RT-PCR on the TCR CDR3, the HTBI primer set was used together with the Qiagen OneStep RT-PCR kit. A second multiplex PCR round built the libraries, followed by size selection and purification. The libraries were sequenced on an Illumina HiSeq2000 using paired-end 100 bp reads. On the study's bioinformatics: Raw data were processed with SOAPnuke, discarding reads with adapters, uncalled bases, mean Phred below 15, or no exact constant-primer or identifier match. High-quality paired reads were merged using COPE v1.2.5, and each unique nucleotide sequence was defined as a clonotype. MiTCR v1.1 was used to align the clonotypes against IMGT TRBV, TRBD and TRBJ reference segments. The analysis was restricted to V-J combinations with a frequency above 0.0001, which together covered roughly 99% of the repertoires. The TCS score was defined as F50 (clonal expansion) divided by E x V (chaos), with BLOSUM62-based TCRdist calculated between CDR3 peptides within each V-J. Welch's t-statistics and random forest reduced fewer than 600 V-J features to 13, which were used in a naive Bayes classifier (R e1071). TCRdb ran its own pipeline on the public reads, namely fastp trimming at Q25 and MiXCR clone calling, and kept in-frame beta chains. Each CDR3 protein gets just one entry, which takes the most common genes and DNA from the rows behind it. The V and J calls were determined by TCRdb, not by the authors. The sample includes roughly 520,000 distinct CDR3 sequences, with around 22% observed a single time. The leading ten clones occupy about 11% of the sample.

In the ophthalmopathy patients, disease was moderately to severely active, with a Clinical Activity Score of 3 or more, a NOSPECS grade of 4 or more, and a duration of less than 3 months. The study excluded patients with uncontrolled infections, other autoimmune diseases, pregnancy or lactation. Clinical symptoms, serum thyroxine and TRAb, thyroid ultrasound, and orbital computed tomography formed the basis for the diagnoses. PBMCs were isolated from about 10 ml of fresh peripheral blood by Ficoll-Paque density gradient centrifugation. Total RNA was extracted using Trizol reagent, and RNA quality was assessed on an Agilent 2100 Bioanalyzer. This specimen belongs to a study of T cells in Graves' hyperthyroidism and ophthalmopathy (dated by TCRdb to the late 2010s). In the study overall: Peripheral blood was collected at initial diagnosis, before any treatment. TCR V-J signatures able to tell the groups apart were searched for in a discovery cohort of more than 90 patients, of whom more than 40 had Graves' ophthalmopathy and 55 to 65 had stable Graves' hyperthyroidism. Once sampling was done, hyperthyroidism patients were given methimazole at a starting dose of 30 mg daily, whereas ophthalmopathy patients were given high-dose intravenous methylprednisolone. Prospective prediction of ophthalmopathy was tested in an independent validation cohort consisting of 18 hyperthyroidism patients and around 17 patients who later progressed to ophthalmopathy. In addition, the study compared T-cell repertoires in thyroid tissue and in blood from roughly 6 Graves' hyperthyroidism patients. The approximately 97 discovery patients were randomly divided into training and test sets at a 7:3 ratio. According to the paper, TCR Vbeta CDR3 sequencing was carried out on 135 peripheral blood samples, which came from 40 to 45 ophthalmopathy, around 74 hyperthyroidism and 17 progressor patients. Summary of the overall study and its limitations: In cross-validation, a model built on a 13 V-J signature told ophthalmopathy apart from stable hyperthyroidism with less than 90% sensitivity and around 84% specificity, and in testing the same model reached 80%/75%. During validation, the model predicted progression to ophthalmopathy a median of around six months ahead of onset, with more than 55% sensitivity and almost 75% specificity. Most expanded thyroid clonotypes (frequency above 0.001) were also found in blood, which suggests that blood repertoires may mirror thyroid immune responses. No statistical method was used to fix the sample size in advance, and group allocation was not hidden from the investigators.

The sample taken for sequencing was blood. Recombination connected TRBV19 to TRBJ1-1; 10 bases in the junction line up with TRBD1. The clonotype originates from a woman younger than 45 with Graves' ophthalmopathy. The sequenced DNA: TGTGCCAGTAGTATTCGCGCCGGGGACAGGGGAAAGAACACTGAAGCTTTCTTT. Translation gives CASSIRAGDRGKNTEAFF.